These T cell receptor beta chains were read from a single sample in a study of CD8+ T cells in alopecia areata. TCRdb keeps only in-frame clones here, not all; method: immunoSEQ multiplex PCR. The repertoire holds approximately 110,000 clones, with around three fifths as singletons. The sequencing used CD4+ T cells sorted from blood, collected at week 24, from a patient treated with tofacitinib. Receptors originate from a human donor with alopecia areata. Each CDR3 is given with its conserved first and last residue. Each record gives: clone size, J gene, D gene, V gene, CDR3 protein, CDR3 DNA. The D gene is left open where the match is weak. Clone size is given for some rows only: seen once, a few or many times, or a class if the clone is expanded.

>few|TRBJ1-5|-|TRBV29-1
CSVGSGGGQPQHF
TGCAGCGTGGGGAGTGGAGGCGGGCAGCCCCAGCATTTT
>-|TRBJ2-3|-|TRBV7-2
CASSLSLGVDTQYF
TGTGCCAGCAGCTTAAGCTTGGGGGTAGATACGCAGTATTTT
>-|TRBJ1-1|-|TRBV15
CATSRDHPSGFGTEAFF
TGTGCCACCAGCAGAGACCATCCCTCGGGCTTCGGGACTGAAGCTTTCTTT
>-|TRBJ1-2|-|TRBV29-1
CSVGGNGYTF
TGCAGCGTAGGGGGAAATGGCTACACCTTC
>-|TRBJ1-5|-|TRBV7-2
CASSLGYSNQPQHF
TGTGCCAGCAGCCTAGGGTACAGCAATCAGCCCCAGCATTTT
>few|TRBJ1-5|-|TRBV5-1
CASSVDGSNQPQHF
TGCGCCAGCAGTGTGGACGGAAGCAATCAGCCCCAGCATTTT
>-|TRBJ1-2|-|TRBV6-5
CASSYLGANYGYTF
TGTGCCAGCAGTTACCTGGGAGCAAACTATGGCTACACCTTC
>few|TRBJ1-1|-|TRBV4-2
CASSQDLGVNTEAFF
TGTGCCAGCAGCCAAGATCTTGGGGTCAACACTGAAGCTTTCTTT
>few|TRBJ2-7|TRBD2|TRBV4-2
CASSPGGPYEQYF
TGTGCCAGCAGCCCGGGAGGTCCCTACGAGCAGTACTTC
>few|TRBJ2-5|-|TRBV4-1
CASSSSSTYLDTQYF
TGCGCCAGCAGCTCAAGTAGCACCTACCTTGATACCCAGTACTTC
>few|TRBJ1-5|-|TRBV4-3
CASSQDLRYENQPQHF
TGCGCCAGCAGCCAAGATCTCCGGTATGAGAATCAGCCCCAGCATTTT
>few|TRBJ1-1|-|TRBV7-8
CASSLRQLNTEAFF
TGTGCCAGCAGCTTAAGACAGCTGAACACTGAAGCTTTCTTT
>once|TRBJ1-2|-|TRBV30
CAWSVRPSGGINYGYTF
TGTGCCTGGAGTGTACGGCCCTCTGGGGGGATTAACTATGGCTACACCTTC
>-|TRBJ2-1|TRBD1|TRBV6-5
CASIAQGAFRNEQFF
TGTGCCAGCATTGCACAGGGGGCTTTTCGCAATGAGCAGTTCTTC
>-|TRBJ2-2|-|TRBV11-1
CASSPPGTGELFF
TGTGCCAGCAGCCCCCCGGGAACCGGGGAGCTGTTTTTT
>-|TRBJ2-4|TRBD2|TRBV5-1
CASSYRPGTSGGENIQYF
TGCGCCAGCAGCTATCGCCCCGGGACTAGCGGGGGGGAAAACATTCAGTACTTC
>-|TRBJ1-1|-|TRBV7-2
CASSSTVGGPEAFF
TGTGCCAGCAGCTCGACGGTGGGGGGCCCTGAAGCTTTCTTT
>-|TRBJ2-7|-|TRBV20-1
CSASRQYEQYF
TGCAGTGCTAGCAGACAGTACGAGCAGTACTTC
>-|TRBJ1-2|-|TRBV18
CASSPASSNYGYTF
TGTGCCAGCTCACCTGCCAGCAGCAACTATGGCTACACCTTC
>few|TRBJ1-2|-|TRBV2
CASSEWAGNYGYTF
TGTGCCAGCAGTGAATGGGCAGGCAACTATGGCTACACCTTC
>few|TRBJ1-2|-|TRBV29-1
CSVAGFYGYTF
TGCAGCGTTGCTGGATTTTATGGCTACACCTTC
>-|TRBJ1-2|-|TRBV7-9
CASSQGYNYGYTF
TGTGCCAGCAGCCAGGGATATAACTATGGCTACACCTTC
>-|TRBJ2-3|TRBD2|TRBV29-1
CSVILAGRSTDTQYF
TGCAGCGTTATACTAGCGGGGAGAAGCACAGATACGCAGTATTTT
>few|TRBJ2-1|-|TRBV4-3
CASSQDRRDGHEQFF
TGCGCCAGCAGCCAAGATAGGAGGGACGGGCATGAGCAGTTCTTC
>-|TRBJ2-2|-|TRBV19
CAREPTENTGELFF
TGTGCCAGAGAGCCGACAGAGAACACCGGGGAGCTGTTTTTT
>-|TRBJ2-2|TRBD1|TRBV6-1
CASSERPRHRGFAGELFF
TGTGCCAGCAGTGAAAGGCCCCGTCACAGGGGTTTTGCCGGGGAGCTGTTTTTT
>-|TRBJ1-1|-|TRBV4-2
CASSQQQEGSTEAFF
TGTGCCAGCAGCCAACAACAAGAGGGGAGCACTGAAGCTTTCTTT
>-|TRBJ2-5|TRBD2|TRBV5-4
CASSAGTTQAKMETQYF
TGTGCCAGCAGCGCGGGGACTACTCAAGCAAAAATGGAGACCCAGTACTTC
>-|TRBJ2-1|-|TRBV20-1
CSARDRNEQFF
TGCAGTGCTAGAGATAGGAATGAGCAGTTCTTC